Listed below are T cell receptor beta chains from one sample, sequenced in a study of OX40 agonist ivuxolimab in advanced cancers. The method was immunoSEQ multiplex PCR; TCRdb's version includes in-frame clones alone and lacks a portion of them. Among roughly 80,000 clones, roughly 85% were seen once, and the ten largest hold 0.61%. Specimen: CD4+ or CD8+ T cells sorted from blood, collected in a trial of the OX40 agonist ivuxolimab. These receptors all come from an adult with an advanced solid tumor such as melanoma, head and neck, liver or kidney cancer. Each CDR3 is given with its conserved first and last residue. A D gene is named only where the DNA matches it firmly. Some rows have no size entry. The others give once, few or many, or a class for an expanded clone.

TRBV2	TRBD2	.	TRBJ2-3	CASDWRGGGRTDTQYF	TGTGCCAGCGATTGGCGCGGGGGGGGTCGTACAGATACGCAGTATTTT
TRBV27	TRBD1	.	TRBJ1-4	CASSPRDRGSTNEKLFF	TGTGCCAGCAGTCCTAGGGACAGAGGCTCAACTAATGAAAAACTGTTTTTT
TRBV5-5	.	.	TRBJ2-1	CASSRDLQPRQFF	TGTGCCAGCAGCCGGGACTTGCAGCCGCGGCAGTTCTTC
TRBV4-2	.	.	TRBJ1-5	CASSQAPGNQPQHF	TGTGCCAGCAGCCAAGCCCCCGGCAATCAGCCCCAGCATTTT
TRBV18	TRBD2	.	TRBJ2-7	CASSPGERGREQYF	TGTGCCAGCTCACCAGGGGAGCGGGGTCGCGAGCAGTACTTC
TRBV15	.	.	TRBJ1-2	CATSRAGSGGYGYTF	TGTGCCACCAGCAGGGCCGGGTCCGGGGGCTATGGCTACACCTTC
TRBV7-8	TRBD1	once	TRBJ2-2	CASSQPRGLDTGELFF	TGTGCCAGCAGCCAACCCAGGGGGCTCGACACCGGGGAGCTGTTTTTT
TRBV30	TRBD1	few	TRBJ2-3	CAWRPGQRNTDTQYF	TGTGCCTGGCGTCCGGGACAGAGAAACACAGATACGCAGTATTTT
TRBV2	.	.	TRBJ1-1	CASRLYTGTEAFF	TGTGCCAGCAGGCTATACACCGGGACTGAAGCTTTCTTT
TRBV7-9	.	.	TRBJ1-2	CASSLGGRLAAGTHYGYTF	TGTGCCAGCAGCTTAGGTGGGCGCCTTGCTGCCGGGACACACTATGGCTACACCTTC
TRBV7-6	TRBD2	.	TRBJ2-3	CASTSLSGTATDTQYF	TGTGCCAGCACAAGCCTAAGCGGGACGGCCACAGATACGCAGTATTTT
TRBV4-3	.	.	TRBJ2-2	CASSLTTANTGELFF	TGCGCCAGCAGCCTTACGACAGCGAACACCGGGGAGCTGTTTTTT
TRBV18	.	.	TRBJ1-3	CASSLQELFSGNTIYF	TGTGCCAGCTCACTCCAGGAGCTTTTCTCTGGAAACACCATATATTTT
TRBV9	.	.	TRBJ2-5	CASSQGPEETQYF	TGTGCCAGCAGTCAGGGCCCAGAAGAGACCCAGTACTTC
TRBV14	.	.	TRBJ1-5	CASSHQASNQPQHF	TGTGCCAGCAGCCATCAGGCTAGCAATCAGCCCCAGCATTTT
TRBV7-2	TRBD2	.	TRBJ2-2	CASSLWASGGNTGELFF	TGTGCCAGCAGCTTGTGGGCTAGCGGGGGCAACACCGGGGAGCTGTTTTTT